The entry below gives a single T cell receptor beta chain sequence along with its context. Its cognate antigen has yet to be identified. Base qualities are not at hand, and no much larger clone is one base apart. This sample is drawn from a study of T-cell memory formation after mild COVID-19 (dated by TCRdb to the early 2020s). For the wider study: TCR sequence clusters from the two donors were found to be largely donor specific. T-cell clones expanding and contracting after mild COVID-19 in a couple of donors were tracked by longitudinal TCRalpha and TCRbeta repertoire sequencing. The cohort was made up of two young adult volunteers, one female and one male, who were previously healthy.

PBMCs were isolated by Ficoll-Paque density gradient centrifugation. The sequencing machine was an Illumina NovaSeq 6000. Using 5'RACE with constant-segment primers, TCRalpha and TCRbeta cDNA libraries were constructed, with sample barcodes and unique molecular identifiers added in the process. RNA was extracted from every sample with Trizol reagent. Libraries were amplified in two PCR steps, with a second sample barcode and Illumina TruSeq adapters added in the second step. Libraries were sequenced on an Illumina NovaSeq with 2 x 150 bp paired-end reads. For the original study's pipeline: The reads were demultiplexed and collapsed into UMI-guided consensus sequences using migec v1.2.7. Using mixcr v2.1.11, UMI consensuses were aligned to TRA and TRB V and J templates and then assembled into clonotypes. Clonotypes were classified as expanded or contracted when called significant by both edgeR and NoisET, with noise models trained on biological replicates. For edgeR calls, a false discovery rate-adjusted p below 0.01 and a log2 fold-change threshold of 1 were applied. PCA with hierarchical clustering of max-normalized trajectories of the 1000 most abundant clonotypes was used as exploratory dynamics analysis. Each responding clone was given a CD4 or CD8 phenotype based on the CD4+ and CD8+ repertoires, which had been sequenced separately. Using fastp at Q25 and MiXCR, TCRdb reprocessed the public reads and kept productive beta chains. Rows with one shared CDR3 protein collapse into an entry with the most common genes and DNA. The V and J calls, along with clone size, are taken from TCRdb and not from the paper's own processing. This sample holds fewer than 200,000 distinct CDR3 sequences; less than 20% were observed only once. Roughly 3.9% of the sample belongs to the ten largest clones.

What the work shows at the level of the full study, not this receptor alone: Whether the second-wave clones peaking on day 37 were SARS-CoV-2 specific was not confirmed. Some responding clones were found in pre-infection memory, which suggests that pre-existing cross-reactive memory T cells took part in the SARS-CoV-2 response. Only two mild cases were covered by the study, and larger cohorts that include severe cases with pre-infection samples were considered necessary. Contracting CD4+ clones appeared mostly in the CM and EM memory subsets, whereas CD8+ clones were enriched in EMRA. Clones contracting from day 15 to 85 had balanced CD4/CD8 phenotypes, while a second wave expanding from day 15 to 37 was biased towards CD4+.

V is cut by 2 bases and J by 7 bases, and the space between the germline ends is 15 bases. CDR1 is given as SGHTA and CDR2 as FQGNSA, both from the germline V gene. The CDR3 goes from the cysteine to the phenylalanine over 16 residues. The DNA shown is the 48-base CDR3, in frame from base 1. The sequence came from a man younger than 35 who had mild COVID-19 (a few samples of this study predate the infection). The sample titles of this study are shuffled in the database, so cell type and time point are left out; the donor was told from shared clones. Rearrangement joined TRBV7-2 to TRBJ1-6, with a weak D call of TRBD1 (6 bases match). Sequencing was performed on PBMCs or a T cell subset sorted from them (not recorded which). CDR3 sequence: CASSLSAGAGNSPLHF. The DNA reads TGTGCCAGCAGCTTATCGGCAGGGGCCGGGAATTCACCCCTCCACTTT.